The 16 T cell receptor beta chains presented below share a single source sample, sequenced in a study of identical twins' blood T cells. Each CDR3 protein is one row after TCRdb ran MiXCR on the 5' RACE reads. The top ten clones hold about 6% of a sample with 350,000 to 400,000 distinct CDR3 sequences, 28% of them seen once. Sample: PBMCs. The receptors here all came from a woman aged 18-55 years in good health.

This clonotype has a handful of counts. The gene calls are TRBV9 and TRBJ1-5; D uncertain. CDR1 is SGDLS and CDR2 is YYNGEE in the germline V gene. This CDR3 spans 15 amino acids. Trimming removed 3 bases at V and 2 bases at J, with 12 bases between. The CDR3 sequence is CASSGPGVGNQPQHF. The CDR3 DNA is TGTGCCAGCAGCGGGCCCGGGGTGGGCAATCAGCCCCAGCATTTT.

This clonotype was seen a handful of times. The chain links TRBV20-1 to TRBJ2-7; 8 bases are shared with TRBD2. V gave up 3 bases and J gave up 2 bases; unmatched junction bases: 12. The CDR3 has 16 residues. CDR1 is DFQATT, CDR2 SNEGSKA, per germline (reference sequence). The CDR3 spells CSASPSSTSAAYEQYF. CDR3 DNA sequence: TGCAGTGCTAGCCCTAGCTCGACTAGCGCCGCCTACGAGCAGTACTTC.

This clonotype occurred a few times. This chain connects TRBV20-1 to TRBJ1-5, with a tentative D call TRBD1 (5 bases). CDR1 and CDR2 from the germline V gene are DFQATT and SNEGSKA (reference sequence). CDR3 size: 15 residues. V dropped 0 bases and J dropped 1 base, with 10 bases sitting between them. The CDR3: CSARDEWGSNQPQHF. The CDR3 DNA is TGCAGTGCTAGAGATGAATGGGGGAGCAATCAGCCCCAGCATTTT.

Details on this clonotype: It may be a read error: a sequence one base away is much more abundant. A read error is likely, as this CDR3 ends without the conserved phenylalanine or tryptophan. The chain has TRBV2 and TRBJ1-3; no definite D call. V was trimmed by 5 bases and J by 0 bases, leaving 14 bases between them. Germline lookup yields CDR1 SNHLY and CDR2 FYNNEI. The CDR3 loop spans 16 amino acids. CDR3 amino acids: CASSLRPTVSGNTIYL. The CDR3 DNA sequence: TGTGCCAGCAGTCTCCGACCGACCGTCTCTGGAAACACCATATATCTT.

This clonotype turned up a few times. The chain employs TRBV9 and TRBJ2-1; D possibly corresponds to TRBD2 (6 bases). Trimming removed 7 bases at V and 5 bases at J, with 19 bases between. The CDR3 loop spans 15 amino acids. Per the germline V gene, CDR1 is SGDLS and CDR2 is YYNGEE. CDR3 protein: CASGSPGLRDNEQFF. The DNA of the CDR3 is TGTGCCAGCGGAAGTCCGGGACTCCGAGACAATGAGCAGTTCTTC.

The CDR3: CASSDRVSPEAFF. The CDR3 DNA follows: TGTGCCAGCAGTGACAGGGTAAGCCCTGAAGCTTTCTTT. The gene calls are TRBV27 and TRBJ1-1; TRBD1 agrees at 7 bases. The germline V gene has CDR1 MNHEY and CDR2 SMNVEV (reference sequence). Unmatched junction bases numbered 6, after V lost 5 bases and J lost 6 bases. This CDR3 contains 13 residues.

The chain couples TRBV28 to TRBJ1-2; D is undetermined. Looked up from germline, CDR1 is MDHEN and CDR2 is SYDVKM. The CDR3 has 14 residues. The germline V and J ends were trimmed by 4 bases and 4 bases, with 13 bases remaining between them. The CDR3 is CASSSDSEAYGYTF. The CDR3 nucleotides read TGTGCCAGCAGTTCGGACTCTGAGGCCTATGGCTACACCTTC.

Only a few counts were recorded for this clonotype. The gene calls are TRBV7-2 and TRBJ1-3; D remains ambiguous. The V gene's germline CDR1 is SGHTA and CDR2 FQGNSA. This CDR3 is built from 13 residues. V was clipped by 4 bases and J by 2 bases, with 6 bases between them. CDR3 DNA: TGTGCCAGCAGCTCCAATGCTGGAAACACCATATATTTT. Protein sequence: CASSSNAGNTIYF.

This clonotype was recorded a few times. CDR3 protein: CASSLEAGADTQYF. CDR3 coding DNA: TGCGCCAGCAGCTTGGAAGCGGGAGCAGATACGCAGTATTTT. J is TRBJ2-3 and V is TRBV5-1, with 8 bases identical to TRBD2. The CDR3 runs to 14 residues. Trimming cost V 0 bases and J 4 bases; bases outside gene matches: 1. CDR1 and CDR2 from the germline V gene are SGHRS and YFSETQ. The full variable domain, rest sourced from reference TRBV5-1 and TRBJ2-3, is KAGVTQTPRYLIKTRGQQVTLSCSPISGHRSVSWYQQTPGQGLQFLFEYFSETQRNKGNFPGRFSGRQFSNSRSEMNVSTLELGDSALYLCASSLEAGADTQYFGPGTRLTVL.

On this clonotype itself: The final CDR3 position lacks the conserved phenylalanine or tryptophan, pointing to a likely read error. The DNA is omitted, as the CDR3 cannot be located on it reliably, and the CDR3 follows TCRdb's listing. The genes are TRBV20-1 and TRBJ2-7; the table gives TRBD2 as D, unverified against the DNA. The CDR3 region is 14 residues in length, termini included. Per the germline V gene, CDR1 is DFQATT and CDR2 is SNEGSKA (reference sequence). CDR3 in amino acids: CSAREIGLADTRYL.

The chain carries TRBV7-9 and TRBJ2-7; the D is unclear. The V gene lost 5 bases and the J gene lost 5 bases, with 10 bases spanning the gap. This CDR3 spans 12 amino acids. Germline loops: CDR1 SEHNR, CDR2 FQNEAQ (reference sequence). CDR3 DNA: TGTGCCAGCAGCGCCGCTGGAAACGAGCAGTACTTC. Translating it yields CASSAAGNEQYF.

The V call is TRBV10-3, the J call TRBJ1-5; TRBD1 matches at 11 bases. Germline assignment: CDR1 ENHRY and CDR2 SYGVKD. V was clipped by 5 bases and J by 3 bases; unmatched bases: 3. The CDR3 spans 15 residues. As DNA, the CDR3 is TGTGCCATCAGTAATGGACAGGGGGCCAATCAGCCCCAGCATTTT. This encodes CAISNGQGANQPQHF.

The sample holds a few counts of this clonotype. The V and J genes are TRBV27 and TRBJ2-7, with 7 nucleotides matching TRBD1. Trimming cost V 6 bases and J 1 base; bases outside gene matches: 15. This CDR3 contains 17 residues. The germline gives CDR1 MNHEY, CDR2 SMNVEV (reference sequence). CDR3 loop: CASRDTSTGILSYEQYF. The CDR3 nucleotides read TGTGCCAGCAGGGACACTTCGACAGGGATCTTATCCTACGAGCAGTACTTC.

Ten or more counts support this clonotype. J is TRBJ1-1 and V is TRBV11-2; the D gene is possibly TRBD1 (6 bases). V dropped 5 bases and J dropped 1 base, with 11 bases sitting between them. CDR1 and CDR2 (germline): SGHAT, FQNNGV. The CDR3 has 14 amino acids. As DNA, the CDR3 is TGTGCCAGCAGCCCATTGACAGGGAACACTGAAGCTTTCTTT. Translated, it gives CASSPLTGNTEAFF.

A remark on this clonotype: This may arise from a read error, as a much more abundant clone is one base away. The chain couples TRBV5-1 to TRBJ1-1; D remains ambiguous. This CDR3 comprises 15 residues. The V gene lost 2 bases and the J gene lost 13 bases, with 24 bases spanning the gap. Germline CDR1 is SGHRS and CDR2 is YFSETQ. This chain's CDR3 is CASSFRNTLDEKDFF. The CDR3 DNA reads as TGCGCCAGCAGCTTCCGGAATACGCTAGATGAGAAGGATTTCTTT.

This clonotype was found a few times. The chain is built from TRBV2 and TRBJ2-2; D gene ambiguous. The V end lost 1 base, the J end lost 6 bases, and 6 bases lay between the germline ends. The CDR3 has 13 residues. CDR1 SNHLY and CDR2 FYNNEI come from the germline V gene. The CDR3: CASSEVWAGELFF. DNA for the CDR3: TGTGCCAGCAGTGAAGTGTGGGCCGGGGAGCTGTTTTTT. The full variable domain, its missing parts supplied by reference TRBV2 and TRBJ2-2, is EPEVTQTPSHQVTQMGQEVILRCVPISNHLYFYWYRQILGQKVEFLVSFYNNEISEKSEIFDDQFSVERPDGSNFTLKIRSTKLEDSAMYFCASSEVWAGELFFGEGSRLTVL.